This record concerns one T cell receptor beta chain sequence. Germline lookup yields CDR1 MGHRA and CDR2 YSYEKL. The CDR3 length is 15 residues. V was shortened by 9 bases and J by 0 bases, with 14 bases between the two germline ends. This sample stems from a study of OX40 agonist ivuxolimab in advanced cancers. Using immunoSEQ multiplex PCR, the repertoire was profiled, and TCRdb retains in-frame clones only, with some absent. The data show over 85,000 clones, less than 90% seen once. Sequencing used CD4+ or CD8+ T cells sorted from blood, obtained in a trial of the OX40 agonist ivuxolimab. This clonotype originated in an adult with an advanced solid tumor such as melanoma, head and neck, liver or kidney cancer. The rearrangement uses TRBV4-1 and TRBJ1-4; possible D gene TRBD1, 5 bases. The CDR3 region is CASRRGEATNEKLFF. The CDR3 DNA sequence: TGCGCCAGTCGGAGGGGTGAGGCAACTAATGAAAAACTGTTTTTT.